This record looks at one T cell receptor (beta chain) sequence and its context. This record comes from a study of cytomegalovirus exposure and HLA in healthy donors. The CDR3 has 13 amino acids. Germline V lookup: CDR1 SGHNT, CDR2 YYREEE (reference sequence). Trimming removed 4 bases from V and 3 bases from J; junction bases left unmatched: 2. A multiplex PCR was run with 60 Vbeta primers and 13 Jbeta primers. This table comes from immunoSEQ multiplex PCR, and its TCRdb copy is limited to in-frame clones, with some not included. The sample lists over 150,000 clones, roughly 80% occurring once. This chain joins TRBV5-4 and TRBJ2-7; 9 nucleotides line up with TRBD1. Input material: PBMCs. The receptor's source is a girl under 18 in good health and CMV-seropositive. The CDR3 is CASSGDRDYEQYF. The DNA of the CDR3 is TGTGCCAGCAGCGGGGACAGGGACTACGAGCAGTACTTC.